The clone carrying this T cell receptor beta chain was recorded at least ten times. Antigen specificity is unknown. CDR3 length: 17 residues. Germline lookup yields CDR1 MNHEY and CDR2 SVGEGT. Trimming stripped 8 bases from V and 2 bases from J, with 22 bases between. The data stem from a study of neurological immune-mediated disorders. Whole-study findings and limits: HTLV-1-associated myelopathy ranked highest for TCR clonal expansion and multiple sclerosis lowest, beneath healthy controls.

Healthy controls were blood bank volunteers in Maryland, USA. A single record per CDR3 protein comes from TCRdb applying MiXCR to the 5' RACE reads. The sample has roughly 80,000 distinct CDR3 sequences, 17% seen once. The sequencing sample was made of PBMCs. The chain uses TRBV6-2 or TRBV6-3 and TRBJ1-5; D remains unclear. The TCR was taken from a middle-aged woman in good health. Here the CDR3 reads CASASWWAKGGNQPQHF. CDR3 nucleotide sequence: TGTGCCAGCGCTAGTTGGTGGGCCAAGGGCGGCAATCAGCCCCAGCATTTT.